This T cell receptor (beta chain) was identified in a study of high-grade serous ovarian cancer treatment subgroups. Trimming removed 6 bases from V and 3 bases from J; junction bases left unmatched: 8. Per the germline V gene, CDR1 is MNHEY and CDR2 is SVGAGI. The CDR3 length is 15 residues. Tumor samples were taken before definitive surgery or chemotherapy. Of note for this clone: Its antigen is currently unknown.

Study outcomes and limitations: Higher neoantigen levels went with greater TCR clonal relatedness. Repertoire analysis covered CDR3 alone, not CDR1 or CDR2.

The table came from immunoSEQ multiplex PCR; TCRdb's copy has only in-frame clones and leaves some out. The sample yields about 39,000 clones, 75% to 85% seen once. This chain uses TRBV6-5 with TRBJ2-1; 7 nucleotides align to TRBD1. Input material: tumor tissue. This TCR was sampled from a human donor with high-grade serous ovarian cancer. CDR3 coding DNA: TGTGCCAGCAGCCCGGGCAGGGGGTTCTACAATGAGCAGTTCTTC. Amino acid sequence: CASSPGRGFYNEQFF.